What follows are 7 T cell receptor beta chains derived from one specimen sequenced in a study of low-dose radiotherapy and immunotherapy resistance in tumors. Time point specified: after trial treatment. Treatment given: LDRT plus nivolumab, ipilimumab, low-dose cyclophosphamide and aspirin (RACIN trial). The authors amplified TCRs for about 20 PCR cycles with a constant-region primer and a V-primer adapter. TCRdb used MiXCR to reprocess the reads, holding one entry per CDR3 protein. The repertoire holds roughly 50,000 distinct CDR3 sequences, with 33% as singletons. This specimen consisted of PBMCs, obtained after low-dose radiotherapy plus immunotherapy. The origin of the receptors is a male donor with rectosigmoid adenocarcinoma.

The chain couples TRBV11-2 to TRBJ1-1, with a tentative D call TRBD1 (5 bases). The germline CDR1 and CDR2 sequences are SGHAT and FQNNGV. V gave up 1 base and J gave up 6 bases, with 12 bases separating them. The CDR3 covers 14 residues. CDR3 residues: CASSLVGTGAEAFF. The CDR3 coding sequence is TGTGCCAGCAGCTTAGTAGGGACGGGGGCTGAAGCTTTCTTT.

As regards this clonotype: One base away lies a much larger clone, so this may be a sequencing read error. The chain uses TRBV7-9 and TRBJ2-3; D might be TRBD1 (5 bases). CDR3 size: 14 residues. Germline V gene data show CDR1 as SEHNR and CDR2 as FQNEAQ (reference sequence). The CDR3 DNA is TGTGTCGCCTGGGGCAGCCCTGGCTTAGATACGCAGTATTTT. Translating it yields CVAWGSPGLDTQYF.

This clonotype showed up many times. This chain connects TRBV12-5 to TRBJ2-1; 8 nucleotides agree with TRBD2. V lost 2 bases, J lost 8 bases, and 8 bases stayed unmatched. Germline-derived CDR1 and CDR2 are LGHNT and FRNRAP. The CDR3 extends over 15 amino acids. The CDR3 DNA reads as TGTGCTAGTGGTTTGCGAACTAGCGGAGGAGATGAGCAGTTCTTC. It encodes CASGLRTSGGDEQFF.

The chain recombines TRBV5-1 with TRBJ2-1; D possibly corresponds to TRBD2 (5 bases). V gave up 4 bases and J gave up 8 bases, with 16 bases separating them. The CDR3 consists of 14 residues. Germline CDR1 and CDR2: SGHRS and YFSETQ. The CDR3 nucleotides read TGCGCCAGCAGCCCCCCCCAAACCGGGGATGAGCAGTTCTTC. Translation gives CASSPPQTGDEQFF. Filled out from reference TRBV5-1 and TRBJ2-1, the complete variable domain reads KAGVTQTPRYLIKTRGQQVTLSCSPISGHRSVSWYQQTPGQGLQFLFEYFSETQRNKGNFPGRFSGRQFSNSRSEMNVSTLELGDSALYLCASSPPQTGDEQFFGPGTRLTVL.

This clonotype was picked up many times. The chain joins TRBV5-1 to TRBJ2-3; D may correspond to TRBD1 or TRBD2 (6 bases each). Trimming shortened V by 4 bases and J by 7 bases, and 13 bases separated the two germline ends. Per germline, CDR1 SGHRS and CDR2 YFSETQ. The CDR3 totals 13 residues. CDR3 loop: CASSEQGGHTQYF. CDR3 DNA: TGCGCCAGCAGCGAACAGGGAGGTCATACGCAGTATTTT. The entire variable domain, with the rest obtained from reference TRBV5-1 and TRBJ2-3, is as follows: KAGVTQTPRYLIKTRGQQVTLSCSPISGHRSVSWYQQTPGQGLQFLFEYFSETQRNKGNFPGRFSGRQFSNSRSEMNVSTLELGDSALYLCASSEQGGHTQYFGPGTRLTVL.

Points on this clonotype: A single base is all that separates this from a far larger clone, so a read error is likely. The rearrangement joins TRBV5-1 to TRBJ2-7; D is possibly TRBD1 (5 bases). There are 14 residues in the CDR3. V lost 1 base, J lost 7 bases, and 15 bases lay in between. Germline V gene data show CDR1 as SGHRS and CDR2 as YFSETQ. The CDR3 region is CASSLSGRDNEQYF. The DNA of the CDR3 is TGCGCCAGCAGCTTGTCCGGCAGGGATAATGAGCAGTACTTC.

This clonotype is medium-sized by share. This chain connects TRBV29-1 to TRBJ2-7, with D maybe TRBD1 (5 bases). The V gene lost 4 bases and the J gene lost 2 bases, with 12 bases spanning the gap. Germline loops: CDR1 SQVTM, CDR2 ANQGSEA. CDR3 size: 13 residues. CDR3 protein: CSVVRGNTYEQYF. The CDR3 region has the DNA TGCAGCGTTGTAAGGGGAAATACCTACGAGCAGTACTTC.